Here is one TCR beta chain with its context. Its matching antigen is unknown. This may stem from a read error, because a much larger clone lies one nucleotide away. This sample is drawn from a study of glioma-infiltrating T cells. Study results and limitations: Tissue-blood divergence was below expectation in non-neoplastic patients, above in gliomas. Very few CDR3 sequences were shared between tissue and blood.

Amplification of TCR alpha and beta CDR3 regions from RNA used iRepertoire nested multiplex PCR. One-step reverse transcription and amplification started from approximately 100-400 ng of tissue mRNA or PBMC total RNA. TCRdb re-derived calls from the multiplex PCR reads in MiXCR, one entry per CDR3 protein. The table lists around 190,000 distinct CDR3 sequences, around 45% of them singletons. The CDR3 sequence is 14 residues long. Germline V CDR1 and CDR2: KGHSH, LQKENI. The ends were cut back, 3 bases at V and 2 bases at J, with 10 bases in the middle. Sequencing was carried out using glioma tissue, nonneoplastic brain tissue, or PBMCs (not recorded which). This clonotype originated in a human donor with low-grade glioma or glioblastoma, undergoing nonglioma brain surgery, or in good health (not recorded which). The chain links TRBV18 to TRBJ2-5; TRBD2 might be the D (5 bases). The CDR3 DNA sequence: TGTGCCAGCTCACCCGGGATTCGGCAAGAGACCCAGTACTTC. This encodes CASSPGIRQETQYF. The variable domain in full, completed from reference TRBV18 and TRBJ2-5, reads NAGVMQNPRHLVRRRGQEARLRCSPMKGHSHVYWYRQLPEEGLKFMVYLQKENIIDESGMPKERFSAEFPKEGPSILRIQQVVRGDSAAYFCASSPGIRQETQYFGPGTRLLVL.